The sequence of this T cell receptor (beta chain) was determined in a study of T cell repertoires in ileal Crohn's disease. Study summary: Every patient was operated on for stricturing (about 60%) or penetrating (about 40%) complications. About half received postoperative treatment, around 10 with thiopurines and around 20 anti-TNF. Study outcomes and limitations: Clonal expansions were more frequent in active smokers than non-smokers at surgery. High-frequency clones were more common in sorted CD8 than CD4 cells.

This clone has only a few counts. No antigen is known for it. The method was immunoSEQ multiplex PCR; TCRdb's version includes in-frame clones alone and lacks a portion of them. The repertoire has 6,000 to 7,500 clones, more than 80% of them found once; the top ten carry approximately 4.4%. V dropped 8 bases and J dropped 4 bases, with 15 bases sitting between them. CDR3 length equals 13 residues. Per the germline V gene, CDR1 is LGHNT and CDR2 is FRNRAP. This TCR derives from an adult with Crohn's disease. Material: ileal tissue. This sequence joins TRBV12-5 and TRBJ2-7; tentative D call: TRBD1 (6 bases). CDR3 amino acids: CASRPGVGYEQYF. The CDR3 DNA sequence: TGTGCTAGTCGGCCAGGGGTGGGGTACGAGCAGTACTTC.